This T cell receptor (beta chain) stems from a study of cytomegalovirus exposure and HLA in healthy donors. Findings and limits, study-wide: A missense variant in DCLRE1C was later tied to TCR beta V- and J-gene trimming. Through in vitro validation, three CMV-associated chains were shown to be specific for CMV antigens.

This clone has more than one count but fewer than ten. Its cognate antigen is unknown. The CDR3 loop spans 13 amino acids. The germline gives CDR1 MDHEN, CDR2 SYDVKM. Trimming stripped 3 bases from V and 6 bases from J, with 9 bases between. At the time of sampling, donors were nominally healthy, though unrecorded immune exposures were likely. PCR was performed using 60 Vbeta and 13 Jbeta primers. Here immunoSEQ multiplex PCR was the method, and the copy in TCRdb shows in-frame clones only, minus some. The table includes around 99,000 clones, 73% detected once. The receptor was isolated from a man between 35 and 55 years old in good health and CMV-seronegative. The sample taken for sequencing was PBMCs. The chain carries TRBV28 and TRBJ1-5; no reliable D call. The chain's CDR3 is CASSFGGIQPQHF. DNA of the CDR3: TGTGCCAGCAGTTTTGGAGGGATTCAGCCCCAGCATTTT.